Listed below are T cell receptor beta chains from one sample, sequenced in a study of blood T cell repertoires in COVID-19. Clones were sequenced by immunoSEQ multiplex PCR, and TCRdb holds only the in-frame ones, with some missing. The repertoire has 400,000 or so clones, around 90% of them found once; the top ten carry over 2%. Material: PBMCs or T cells enriched from blood (not recorded which). These receptors came from a woman aged 40-49 years with acute COVID-19. Both conserved end residues are part of each CDR3. The order of the fields is J gene, D gene, V gene, clone size, CDR3 protein, CDR3 DNA. D genes are given only for firm matches. A clone size is listed for some rows: how often the clone was seen (once, few, many), or a class if it is expanded.

TRBJ2-4 TRBD1 TRBV27 - CASSSGTENIQYF TGTGCCAGCAGTTCAGGGACAGAAAACATTCAGTACTTC
TRBJ2-3 TRBD2 TRBV7-2 - CASSFSTSGDRTQYF TGTGCCAGCAGCTTCTCGACTAGCGGGGATCGGACGCAGTATTTT
TRBJ2-3 TRBD2 TRBV29-1 - CSALGVAGSSTDTQYF TGCAGCGCCTTAGGGGTAGCGGGGTCTAGCACAGATACGCAGTATTTT
TRBJ2-7 TRBD1 TRBV27 - CASSPGTGYEQYF TGTGCCAGCAGTCCCGGGACAGGGTACGAGCAGTACTTC
TRBJ2-7 TRBD1 TRBV5-8 - CASSWTTGVGTREQYF TGTGCCAGCAGCTGGACGACAGGGGTCGGGACGCGAGAGCAGTACTTC
TRBJ1-2 - TRBV3-1/TRBV3-2 - CASSPTPQGRDYGYTF TGTGCCAGCAGCCCTACACCACAGGGAAGGGACTATGGCTACACCTTC
TRBJ2-2 - TRBV5-6 - CASSLAQRVTGELFF TGTGCCAGCAGCTTGGCTCAGAGGGTCACCGGGGAGCTGTTTTTT
TRBJ1-1 TRBD1 TRBV11-2 - CASSFWDRDELNTEAFF TGTGCCAGCAGCTTTTGGGACAGGGATGAATTGAACACTGAAGCTTTCTTT
TRBJ1-1 - TRBV19 - CASSISDSNTEAFF TGTGCCAGTAGTATATCCGACAGTAACACTGAAGCTTTCTTT
TRBJ2-1 - TRBV5-1 - CASSRPGTPNEQFF TGCGCCAGCAGCCGACCCGGGACTCCCAATGAGCAGTTCTTC
TRBJ2-2 TRBD1 TRBV7-7 - CASSPGTGATGELFF TGTGCCAGCAGCCCAGGGACAGGGGCAACCGGGGAGCTGTTTTTT
TRBJ2-5 - TRBV7-9 - CASSLTQSQETQYF TGTGCCAGCAGCTTGACACAGAGCCAAGAGACCCAGTACTTC
TRBJ1-1 TRBD1 TRBV4-1 - CASSYRDRATEAFF TGCGCCAGCAGCTACCGGGACAGGGCTACTGAAGCTTTCTTT
TRBJ2-2 TRBD2 TRBV5-4 - CASSENLPGLGAGELFF TGTGCCAGCAGCGAAAACCTGCCGGGACTAGGGGCCGGGGAGCTGTTTTTT
TRBJ2-1 - TRBV20-1 - CSASFGIGGAYNEQFF TGCAGTGCTAGTTTTGGGATAGGGGGAGCCTACAATGAGCAGTTCTTC
TRBJ2-3 TRBD1 TRBV19 - CASSISGTGGWSTDTQYF TGTGCCAGTAGTATATCTGGGACAGGGGGCTGGAGCACAGATACGCAGTATTTT
TRBJ2-7 TRBD2 TRBV5-6 - CASSPRGGAYEQYF TGTGCCAGCAGCCCGCGGGGAGGGGCCTACGAGCAGTACTTC
TRBJ2-3 TRBD2 TRBV9 - CASSALLAGGPYTQYF TGTGCCAGCAGCGCCCTACTAGCGGGGGGGCCCTATACGCAGTATTTT
TRBJ1-2 TRBD1 TRBV6-5 - CASSYSPGGGYYGYTF TGTGCCAGCAGTTACTCACCAGGGGGCGGCTACTATGGCTACACCTTC
TRBJ2-1 - TRBV2 - CASSVPGYNEQFF TGTGCCAGCAGTGTTCCAGGGTACAATGAGCAGTTCTTC
TRBJ1-4 TRBD1 TRBV7-8 - CASSLRAGGVEKLFF TGTGCCAGCAGCTTAAGGGCAGGGGGCGTCGAAAAACTGTTTTTT
TRBJ2-7 TRBD1 TRBV7-9 - CASSQGQKLSYEQYF TGTGCCAGCAGCCAGGGACAGAAACTCTCCTACGAGCAGTACTTC
TRBJ1-6 TRBD1 TRBV6-1 - CASSEALLDRGNSPLHF TGTGCCAGCAGTGAAGCGCTCCTGGACAGGGGTAATTCACCCCTCCACTTT
TRBJ2-7 TRBD1 TRBV10-1 - CASMTGGLRKNEQYF TGCGCCAGTATGACAGGGGGATTGAGGAAGAACGAGCAGTACTTC
TRBJ2-7 TRBD1 TRBV6-5 - CASSRSGTGTEQYF TGTGCCAGCAGTCGCTCCGGGACAGGGACCGAGCAGTACTTC
TRBJ2-6 - TRBV19 - CASSINRAGANVLTF TGTGCCAGTAGTATTAACAGGGCTGGGGCCAACGTCCTGACTTTC
TRBJ2-2 - TRBV4-1 - CASSQEDTNTGELFF TGCGCCAGCAGCCAAGAGGACACCAACACCGGGGAGCTGTTTTTT
TRBJ1-1 - TRBV2 - CASRKAGPEAFF TGTGCCAGCAGGAAAGCGGGACCTGAAGCTTTCTTT
TRBJ1-2 - TRBV6-1 - CASSDWTYTF TGTGCCAGCAGTGATTGGACATACACCTTC
TRBJ1-4 TRBD1 TRBV19 - CASSTTGINEKLFF TGTGCCAGTAGTACGACAGGGATCAATGAAAAACTGTTTTTT
TRBJ1-1 TRBD1 TRBV27 - CASSLDRWAGTEAFF TGTGCCAGCAGTTTGGACAGGTGGGCAGGCACTGAAGCTTTCTTT
TRBJ2-3 - TRBV9 - CASSVLASTDTQYF TGTGCCAGCAGCGTCTTAGCTAGCACAGATACGCAGTATTTT
TRBJ1-3 - TRBV10-3 - CAISESWGLQDTIYF TGTGCCATCAGTGAGTCTTGGGGGCTACAGGACACCATATATTTT
TRBJ2-7 - TRBV7-9 - CASSLAQGQGYYEQYF TGTGCCAGCAGCTTAGCACAGGGCCAGGGCTACTACGAGCAGTACTTC
TRBJ2-2 TRBD1 TRBV6-6 - CASMGQGAGSGELFF TGTGCCAGCATGGGACAGGGGGCTGGGTCCGGGGAGCTGTTTTTT
TRBJ2-5 - TRBV2 few CASSWGGGLETQYF TGTGCCAGCTCTTGGGGGGGCGGTTTGGAGACCCAGTACTTC
TRBJ2-1 - TRBV29-1 - CSVVPRQEGGRAYNEQFF TGCAGCGTTGTTCCGAGACAGGAAGGAGGAAGGGCCTACAATGAGCAGTTCTTC
TRBJ1-2 TRBD1 TRBV6-6 - CASRGTGEGYTF TGTGCCAGCAGGGGGACAGGGGAGGGCTACACCTTC
TRBJ1-1 TRBD1 TRBV30 - CARQQGAGTEAFF TGTGCCAGACAGCAGGGGGCCGGAACTGAAGCTTTCTTT
TRBJ2-7 TRBD2 TRBV5-6 - CASSLEGGVYEQYF TGTGCCAGCAGCTTGGAGGGAGGGGTTTACGAGCAGTACTTC
TRBJ1-1 - TRBV3-1/TRBV3-2 - CASSQVGVLGTEAFF TGTGCCAGCAGCCAAGTAGGGGTACTTGGCACTGAAGCTTTCTTT
TRBJ1-2 TRBD1 TRBV24-1 - CATSERQGGGYTF TGTGCCACCAGTGAACGACAGGGCGGTGGCTACACCTTC
TRBJ1-2 - TRBV30 once CAWSVPRSDFYYGYTF TGTGCCTGGAGTGTACCCCGTTCTGACTTCTACTATGGCTACACCTTC
TRBJ1-1 - TRBV7-2 - CASSLAGQRNTEAFF TGTGCCAGCAGCTTAGCGGGGCAGAGGAACACTGAAGCTTTCTTT
TRBJ2-7 - TRBV3-1/TRBV3-2 - CASSPDRDFSYEQYF TGTGCCAGCAGCCCTGACAGAGACTTTTCCTACGAGCAGTACTTC
TRBJ2-7 TRBD2 TRBV5-1 - CASSRFGLAGGQTYEQYF TGCGCCAGCAGCAGATTCGGACTAGCGGGGGGACAAACCTACGAGCAGTACTTC
TRBJ2-2 - TRBV5-5 - CASSWGLLNTGELFF TGTGCCAGCAGCTGGGGACTCTTGAACACCGGGGAGCTGTTTTTT
TRBJ2-5 TRBD2 TRBV18 once CASSPRSAGPQETQYF TGTGCCAGCTCACCAAGGTCAGCGGGGCCACAAGAGACCCAGTACTTC
TRBJ1-1 - TRBV7-9 - CASSLDRATTEAFF TGTGCCAGCAGCTTAGACAGGGCGACCACTGAAGCTTTCTTT
TRBJ1-2 - TRBV5-4 once CASSLPVGDFYGYTF TGTGCCAGCAGCTTGCCTGTAGGGGATTTCTATGGCTACACCTTC
TRBJ1-3 - TRBV5-6 - CASSLVPGSGNTIYF TGTGCCAGCAGCTTGGTCCCGGGCTCTGGAAACACCATATATTTT
TRBJ2-3 TRBD2 TRBV5-1 - CASSPSGGATDTQYF TGCGCCAGCAGCCCTAGCGGGGGGGCCACAGATACGCAGTATTTT
TRBJ1-2 TRBD1 TRBV5-1 - CASSLGQGIWGYTF TGCGCCAGCAGCTTGGGACAGGGCATATGGGGCTACACCTTC